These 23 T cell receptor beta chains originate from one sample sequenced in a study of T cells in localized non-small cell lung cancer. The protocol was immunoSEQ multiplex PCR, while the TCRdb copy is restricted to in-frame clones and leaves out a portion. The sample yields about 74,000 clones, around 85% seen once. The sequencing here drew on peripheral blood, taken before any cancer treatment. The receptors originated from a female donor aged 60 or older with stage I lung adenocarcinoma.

The CDR3 region has the DNA TGTGCCATCAGGGGACAGGGGGTGAACACCGGGGAGCTGTTTTTT. Amino acid sequence: CAIRGQGVNTGELFF. J is TRBJ2-2 and V is TRBV10-3, with 11 bases fitting TRBD1. This CDR3 has 15 residues. J gave up 1 base and V 6 bases, and 1 base lay outside the gene matches. Germline CDR1 reads ENHRY; CDR2 reads SYGVKD.

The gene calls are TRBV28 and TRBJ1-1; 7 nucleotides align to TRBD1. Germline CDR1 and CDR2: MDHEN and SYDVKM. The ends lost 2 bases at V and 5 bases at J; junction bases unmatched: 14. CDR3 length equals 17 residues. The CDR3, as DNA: TGTGCCAGCAGTTTACAGAAGCCAGGGGGAAAGGGGACTGAAGCTTTCTTT. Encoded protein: CASSLQKPGGKGTEAFF.

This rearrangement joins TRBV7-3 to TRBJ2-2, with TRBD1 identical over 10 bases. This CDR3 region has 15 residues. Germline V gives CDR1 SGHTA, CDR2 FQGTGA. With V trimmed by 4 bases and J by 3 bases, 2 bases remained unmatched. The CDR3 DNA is TGTGCCAGCAGCTCGGGACAGGGGTACACCGGGGAGCTGTTTTTT. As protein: CASSSGQGYTGELFF.

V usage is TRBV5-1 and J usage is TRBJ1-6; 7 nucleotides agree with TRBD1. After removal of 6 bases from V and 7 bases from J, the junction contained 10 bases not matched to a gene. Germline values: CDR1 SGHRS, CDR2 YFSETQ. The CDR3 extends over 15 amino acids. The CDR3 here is CASTHGGTDNSPLHF. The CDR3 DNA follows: TGCGCCAGCACCCACGGCGGGACAGACAATTCACCCCTCCACTTT.

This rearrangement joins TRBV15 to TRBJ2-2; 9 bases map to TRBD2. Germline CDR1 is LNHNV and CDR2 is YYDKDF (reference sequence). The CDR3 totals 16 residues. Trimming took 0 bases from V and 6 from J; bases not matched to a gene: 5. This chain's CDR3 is CATSRDTLAGSGELFF. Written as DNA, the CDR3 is TGTGCCACCAGCAGAGATACCCTAGCGGGGTCCGGGGAGCTGTTTTTT. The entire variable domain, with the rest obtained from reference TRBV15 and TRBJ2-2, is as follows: DAMVIQNPRYQVTQFGKPVTLSCSQTLNHNVMYWYQQKSSQAPKLLFHYYDKDFNNEADTPDNFQSRRPNTSFCFLDIRSPGLGDTAMYLCATSRDTLAGSGELFFGEGSRLTVL.

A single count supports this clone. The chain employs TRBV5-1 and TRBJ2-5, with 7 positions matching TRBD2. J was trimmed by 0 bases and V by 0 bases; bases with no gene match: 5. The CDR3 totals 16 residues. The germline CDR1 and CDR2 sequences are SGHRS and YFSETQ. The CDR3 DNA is TGCGCCAGCAGCTTGGTTCCAGGGAGGGACCAAGAGACCCAGTACTTC. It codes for CASSLVPGRDQETQYF.

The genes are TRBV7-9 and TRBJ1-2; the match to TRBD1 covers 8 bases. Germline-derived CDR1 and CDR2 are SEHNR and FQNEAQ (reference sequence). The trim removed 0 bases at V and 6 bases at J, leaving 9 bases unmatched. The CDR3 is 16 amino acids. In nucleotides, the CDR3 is TGTGCCAGCAGCTTAGCGGAGGCAGGGGGCTATGATGGCTACACCTTC. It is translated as CASSLAEAGGYDGYTF.

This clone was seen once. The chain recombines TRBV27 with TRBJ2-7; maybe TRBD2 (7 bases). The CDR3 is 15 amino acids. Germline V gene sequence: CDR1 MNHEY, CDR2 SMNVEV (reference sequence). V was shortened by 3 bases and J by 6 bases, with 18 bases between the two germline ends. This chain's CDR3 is CASSFGGGASGEQYF. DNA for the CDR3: TGTGCCAGCAGTTTCGGAGGGGGGGCGTCGGGCGAGCAGTACTTC.

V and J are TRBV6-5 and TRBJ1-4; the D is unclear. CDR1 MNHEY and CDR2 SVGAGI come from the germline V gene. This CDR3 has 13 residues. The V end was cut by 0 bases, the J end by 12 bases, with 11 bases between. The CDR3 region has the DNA TGTGCCAGCAGTTACTCCTCCCTCAAAGAACTGTTTTTT. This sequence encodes CASSYSSLKELFF.

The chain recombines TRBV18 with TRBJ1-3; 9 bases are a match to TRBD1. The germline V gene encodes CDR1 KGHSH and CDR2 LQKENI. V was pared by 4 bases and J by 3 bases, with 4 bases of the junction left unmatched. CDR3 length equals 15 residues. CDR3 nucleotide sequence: TGTGCCAGCTCACAACAGGGGGCGTATGGAAACACCATATATTTT. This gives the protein CASSQQGAYGNTIYF. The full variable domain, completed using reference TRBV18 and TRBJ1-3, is NAGVMQNPRHLVRRRGQEARLRCSPMKGHSHVYWYRQLPEEGLKFMVYLQKENIIDESGMPKERFSAEFPKEGPSILRIQQVVRGDSAAYFCASSQQGAYGNTIYFGEGSWLTVV.

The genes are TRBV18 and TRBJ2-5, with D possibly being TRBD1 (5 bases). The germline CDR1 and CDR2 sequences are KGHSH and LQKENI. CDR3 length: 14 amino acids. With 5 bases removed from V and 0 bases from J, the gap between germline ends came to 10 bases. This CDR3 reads CASSSTVYQETQYF. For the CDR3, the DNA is TGTGCCAGCTCATCGACAGTATACCAAGAGACCCAGTACTTC. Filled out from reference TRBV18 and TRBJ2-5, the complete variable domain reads NAGVMQNPRHLVRRRGQEARLRCSPMKGHSHVYWYRQLPEEGLKFMVYLQKENIIDESGMPKERFSAEFPKEGPSILRIQQVVRGDSAAYFCASSSTVYQETQYFGPGTRLLVL.

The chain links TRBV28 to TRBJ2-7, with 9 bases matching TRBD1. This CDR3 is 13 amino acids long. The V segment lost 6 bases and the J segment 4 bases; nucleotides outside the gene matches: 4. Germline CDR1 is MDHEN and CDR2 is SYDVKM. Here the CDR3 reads CASRGQGVYEQYF. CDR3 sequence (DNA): TGTGCCAGCAGGGGACAGGGCGTGTACGAGCAGTACTTC.

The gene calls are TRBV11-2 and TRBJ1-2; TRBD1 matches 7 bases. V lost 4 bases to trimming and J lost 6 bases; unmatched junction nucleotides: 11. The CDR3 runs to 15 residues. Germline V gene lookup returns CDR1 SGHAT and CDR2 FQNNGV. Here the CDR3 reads CASSSYRGGPDGYTF. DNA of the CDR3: TGTGCCAGCAGCTCTTACAGGGGAGGTCCGGATGGCTACACCTTC. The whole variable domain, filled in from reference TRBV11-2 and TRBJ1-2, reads EAGVAQSPRYKIIEKRQSVAFWCNPISGHATLYWYQQILGQGPKLLIQFQNNGVVDDSQLPKDRFSAERLKGVDSTLKIQPAKLEDSAVYLCASSSYRGGPDGYTFGSGTRLTVV.

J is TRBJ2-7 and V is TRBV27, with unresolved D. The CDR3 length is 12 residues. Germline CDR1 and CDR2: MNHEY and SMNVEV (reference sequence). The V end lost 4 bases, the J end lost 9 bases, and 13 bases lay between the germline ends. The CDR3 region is CASSSPRSRQYF. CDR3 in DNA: TGTGCCAGCAGTTCACCCCGGAGTAGGCAGTACTTC.

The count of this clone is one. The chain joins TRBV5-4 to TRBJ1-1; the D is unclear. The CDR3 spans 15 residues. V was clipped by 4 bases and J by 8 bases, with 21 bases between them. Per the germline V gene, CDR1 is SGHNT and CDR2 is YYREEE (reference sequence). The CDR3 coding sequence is TGTGCCAGCAGCCTCCATACTCGGGGAACAGAAGAAGCTTTCTTT. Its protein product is CASSLHTRGTEEAFF.

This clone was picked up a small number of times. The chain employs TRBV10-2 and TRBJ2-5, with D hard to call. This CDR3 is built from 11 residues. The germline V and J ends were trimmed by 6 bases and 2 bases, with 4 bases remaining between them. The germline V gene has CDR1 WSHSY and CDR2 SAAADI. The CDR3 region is CASSRQETQYF. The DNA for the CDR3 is TGCGCCAGCAGCAGACAAGAGACCCAGTACTTC.

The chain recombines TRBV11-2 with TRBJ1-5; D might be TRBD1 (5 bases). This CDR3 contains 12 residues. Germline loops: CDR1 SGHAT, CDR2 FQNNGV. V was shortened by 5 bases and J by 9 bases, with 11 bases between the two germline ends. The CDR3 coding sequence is TGTGCCAGCAGCCTAACGAGGGGGCCCCAGCATTTT. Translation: CASSLTRGPQHF.

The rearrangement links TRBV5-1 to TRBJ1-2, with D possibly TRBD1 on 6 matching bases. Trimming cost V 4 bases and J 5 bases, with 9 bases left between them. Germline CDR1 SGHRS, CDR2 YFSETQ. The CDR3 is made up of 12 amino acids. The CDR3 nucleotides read TGCGCCAGCAGCCAGGGGAAATATGGCTACACCTTC. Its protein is CASSQGKYGYTF.

For the CDR3, the DNA is TGTGCCAGTTGTGACAGGCGCTTGGACACCATATATTTT. Its protein is CASCDRRLDTIYF. The chain recombines TRBV19 with TRBJ1-3, with D possibly TRBD1 on 6 matching bases. V shed 8 bases and J shed 8 bases, with 16 bases lying between them. The CDR3 consists of 13 residues. Germline assignment: CDR1 LNHDA and CDR2 SQIVND (reference sequence).

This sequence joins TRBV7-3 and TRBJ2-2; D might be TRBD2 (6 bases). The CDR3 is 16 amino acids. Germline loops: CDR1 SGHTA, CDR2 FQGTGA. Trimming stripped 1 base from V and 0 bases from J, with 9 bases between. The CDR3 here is CASSLMASANTGELFF. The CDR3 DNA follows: TGTGCCAGCAGCTTAATGGCTAGCGCGAACACCGGGGAGCTGTTTTTT.

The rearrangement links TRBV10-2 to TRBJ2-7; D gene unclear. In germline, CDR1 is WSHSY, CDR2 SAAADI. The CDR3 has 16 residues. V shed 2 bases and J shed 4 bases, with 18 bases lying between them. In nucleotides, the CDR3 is TGCGCCAGCAGTGAGCCTTTTCTTGGATATCCGTACGAGCAGTACTTC. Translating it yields CASSEPFLGYPYEQYF.

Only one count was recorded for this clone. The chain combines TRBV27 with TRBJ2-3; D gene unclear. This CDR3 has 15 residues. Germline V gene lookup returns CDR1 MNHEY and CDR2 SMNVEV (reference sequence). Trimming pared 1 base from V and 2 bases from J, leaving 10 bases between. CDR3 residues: CASSLFMPITDTQYF. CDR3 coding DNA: TGTGCCAGCAGTTTATTCATGCCGATCACAGATACGCAGTATTTT.

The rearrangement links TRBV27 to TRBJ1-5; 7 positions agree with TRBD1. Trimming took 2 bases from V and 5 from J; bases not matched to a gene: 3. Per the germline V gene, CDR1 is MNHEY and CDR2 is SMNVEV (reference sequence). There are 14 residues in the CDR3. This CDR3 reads CASSLRDRYQPQHF. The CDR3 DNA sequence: TGTGCCAGCAGTTTACGGGACAGATATCAGCCCCAGCATTTT.